The clone carrying this TCR beta chain was counted a single time. The sample comes from a study of technical replicates of blood from several donors. CDR3 length equals 14 residues. Deletions cut 5 bases from V and 0 bases from J, with 5 bases between. Germline lookup yields CDR1 SSHAT and CDR2 FNYEAQ (reference sequence). Clones were read by immunoSEQ multiplex PCR, and TCRdb kept only the in-frame ones, dropping some. The table records roughly 68,000 clones, about 97% of them present only once. The TCR was taken from a human donor in good health. The chain combines TRBV7-7 with TRBJ2-6; D gene uncertain. Input material: T cells isolated from PBMCs. DNA of the CDR3: TGTGCCAGCAGCCCGAGCTCTGGGGCCAACGTCCTGACTTTC. Its protein product is CASSPSSGANVLTF.